The 8 T cell receptor beta chains listed next were all sequenced from one sample in a study of shared clonotypes between healthy human individuals. TCRdb keeps only in-frame clones here, not all; method: immunoSEQ multiplex PCR. The sample contains about 1 million clones, about 76% of which appear only once. The sequenced sample was memory CD4+ T cells sorted from blood. Subset indicated: CD45RA-negative fraction. These receptors came from a young man in good health.

The V gene is TRBV7-2, the J gene TRBJ2-1; no definite D call. Germline CDR1 SGHTA, CDR2 FQGNSA. V was pared by 5 bases and J by 4 bases, with 18 bases between. This CDR3 is 16 amino acids long. CDR3 sequence: CASSPPRYGSYNEQFF. CDR3 bases: TGTGCCAGCAGCCCCCCCCGTTACGGCTCTTACAATGAGCAGTTCTTC.

At least ten counts were recorded for this clone. The sample has other DNA sequences that encode this CDR3 too. The chain combines TRBV5-6 with TRBJ2-3, with D possibly called TRBD1 or TRBD2 (6 bases each). The germline CDR1 and CDR2 sequences are SGHDT and YYEEEE. The V gene lost 2 bases and the J gene lost 2 bases, with 15 bases spanning the gap. CDR3 length: 16 amino acids. CDR3 DNA sequence: TGTGCCAGCAGCTTAGGTACGGGGGCGAACACAGATACGCAGTATTTT. Translated, it gives CASSLGTGANTDTQYF.

The chain joins TRBV7-2 to TRBJ1-5; 12 bases line up with TRBD1. This CDR3 comprises 15 residues. Germline V gives CDR1 SGHTA, CDR2 FQGNSA. Unmatched junction bases numbered 6, after V lost 5 bases and J lost 7 bases. DNA for the CDR3: TGTGCCAGCAGCCCGGGACAGGGGGCAGGGCAGCCCCAGCATTTT. This gives the protein CASSPGQGAGQPQHF.

The chain uses TRBV5-1 and TRBJ2-1; TRBD2 might be the D (7 bases). V was clipped by 0 bases and J by 10 bases, with 17 bases between them. CDR3 size: 15 residues. From germline, CDR1 is SGHRS and CDR2 YFSETQ. The CDR3: CASSLEGQLLAEQFF. The CDR3 region has the DNA TGCGCCAGCAGCTTGGAGGGACAATTACTAGCGGAGCAGTTCTTC.

This chain connects TRBV7-2 to TRBJ1-1; D perhaps matches TRBD1 (5 bases). This CDR3 spans 14 amino acids. CDR1 SGHTA and CDR2 FQGNSA come from the germline V gene. V was clipped by 2 bases and J by 6 bases, with 13 bases between them. The DNA of the CDR3 is TGTGCCAGCAGCTTAAGGCGGGGCAGCGCTGAAGCTTTCTTT. Amino acids: CASSLRRGSAEAFF.

There are a few counts of this clone. This rearrangement joins TRBV2 to TRBJ2-7; D gene uncertain. CDR1 is SNHLY, CDR2 FYNNEI, per germline. The CDR3 runs 13 residues. The V and J ends lost 3 bases and 9 bases respectively, with 15 bases between them. The CDR3 spells CASSDRERSGQYF. The CDR3 DNA sequence: TGTGCCAGCAGTGATAGGGAACGGTCCGGGCAGTACTTC. Drawing the rest from reference TRBV2 and TRBJ2-7, the complete variable domain is EPEVTQTPSHQVTQMGQEVILRCVPISNHLYFYWYRQILGQKVEFLVSFYNNEISEKSEIFDDQFSVERPDGSNFTLKIRSTKLEDSAMYFCASSDRERSGQYFGPGTRLTVT.

The table lists this clone with a few counts. This chain joins TRBV5-1 and TRBJ1-3; the D is unclear. V gave up 3 bases and J gave up 3 bases, with 13 bases separating them. The CDR3 length is 15 residues. CDR1 is SGHRS, CDR2 YFSETQ, per germline. The CDR3 loop reads CASSSAPGLGNTIYF. The CDR3 DNA reads TGCGCCAGCAGCTCGGCCCCCGGTCTTGGAAACACCATATATTTT.

With regard to this clone: A much larger clone lies a single base off, so this may be a read error. Different DNA sequences within this sample yield the same CDR3. The genes are TRBV5-4 and TRBJ2-7; TRBD2 might be the D (6 bases). This CDR3 is built from 16 residues. Germline loops: CDR1 SGHNT, CDR2 YYREEE (reference sequence). Trimming took off 3 bases at V and 3 bases at J, with 19 bases between the two ends. CDR3 sequence: CASSSMTGVRNYEQYF. CDR3 DNA: TGTGCCAGCAGCTCGATGACGGGAGTCCGAAACTACGAGCAGTACTTC. The entire variable domain, with the rest obtained from reference TRBV5-4 and TRBJ2-7, is as follows: ETGVTQSPTHLIKTRGQQVTLRCSSQSGHNTVSWYQQALGQGPQFIFQYYREEENGRGNFPPRFSGLQFPNYSSELNVNALELDDSALYLCASSSMTGVRNYEQYFGPGTRLTVT.